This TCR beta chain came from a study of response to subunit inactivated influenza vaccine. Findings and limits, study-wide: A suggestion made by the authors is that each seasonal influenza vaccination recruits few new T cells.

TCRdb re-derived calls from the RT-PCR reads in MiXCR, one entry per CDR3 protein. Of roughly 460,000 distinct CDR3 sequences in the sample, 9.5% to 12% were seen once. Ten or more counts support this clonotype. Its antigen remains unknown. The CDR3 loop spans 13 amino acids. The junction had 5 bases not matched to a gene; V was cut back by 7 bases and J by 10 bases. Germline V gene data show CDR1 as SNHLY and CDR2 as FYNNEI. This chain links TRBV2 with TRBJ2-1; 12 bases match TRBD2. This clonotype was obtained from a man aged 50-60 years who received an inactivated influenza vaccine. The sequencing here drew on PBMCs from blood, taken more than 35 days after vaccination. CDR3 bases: TGTGCCAGCAAAGGACTAGCGGGGAACGAGCAGTTCTTC. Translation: CASKGLAGNEQFF.